This TCR beta chain came from a study of OX40 agonist ivuxolimab in advanced cancers. V lost 1 base, J lost 2 bases, and 3 bases stayed unmatched. The V gene's germline CDR1 is SGHTA and CDR2 FQGNSA. The CDR3 has 15 residues. Profiled with immunoSEQ multiplex PCR; TCRdb holds only in-frame clones, not every one. The table includes roughly 80,000 clones, 70% to 90% detected once. The sequence derives from an adult with an advanced solid tumor such as melanoma, head and neck, liver or kidney cancer. Specimen: CD4+ or CD8+ T cells sorted from blood, collected in a trial of the OX40 agonist ivuxolimab. The chain carries TRBV7-2 and TRBJ2-7; 9 bases are a match to TRBD2. This CDR3 is CASSLEAGGAYEQYF. The DNA for the CDR3 is TGTGCCAGCAGCTTAGAAGCGGGGGGTGCCTACGAGCAGTACTTC.